The 8 T cell receptor beta chains presented below share a single source sample, sequenced in a study of T cell responses to AZD1222 COVID-19 vaccine. Using immunoSEQ multiplex PCR, the repertoire was profiled, and TCRdb retains in-frame clones only, with some absent. The sample holds about 97,000 clones, 86% seen once. The sample in question was peripheral blood, obtained on day 0 of AZD1222 vaccination. These receptors were obtained from an adult in good health.

The genes are TRBV5-1 and TRBJ2-7, with D perhaps matching TRBD2 (6 bases). Trimming shortened V by 3 bases and J by 2 bases, and 18 bases separated the two germline ends. The germline gives CDR1 SGHRS, CDR2 YFSETQ. This CDR3 spans 16 amino acids. The CDR3 here is CASSSGGSRTTYEQYF. In DNA form, the CDR3 reads TGCGCCAGCAGCTCTGGCGGCTCCCGGACTACCTACGAGCAGTACTTC.

CDR3: CANIGGPGVGELFF. CDR3 nucleotides: TGTGCCAATATCGGGGGACCTGGGGTCGGGGAGCTGTTTTTT. V and J are TRBV7-8 and TRBJ2-2, with D tentatively TRBD2 (6 bases). Germline V lookup: CDR1 SGHVS, CDR2 FQNEAQ. Trimming shortened V by 10 bases and J by 7 bases, and 19 bases separated the two germline ends. The CDR3 is 14 amino acids.

The J gene is TRBJ1-3, the V gene TRBV11-2; TRBD1 matches at 7 bases. The ends lost 5 bases at V and 3 bases at J; junction bases unmatched: 4. Germline CDR1 and CDR2: SGHAT and FQNNGV. The CDR3 consists of 14 residues. The CDR3 sequence is CASSPTGFGNTIYF. CDR3 DNA sequence: TGTGCCAGCAGCCCGACAGGGTTTGGAAACACCATATATTTT.

The gene calls are TRBV12-3 or TRBV12-4 and TRBJ2-5, with D tentatively TRBD1 or TRBD2 (6 bases each). The CDR3 runs to 13 residues. Trimming pared 6 bases from V and 5 bases from J, leaving 13 bases between. CDR3 protein: CASRSGAAETQYF. The CDR3 DNA sequence: TGTGCCAGCAGATCGGGGGCTGCGGAGACCCAGTACTTC.

This clone was observed a single time. V and J are TRBV2 and TRBJ1-1; D perhaps matches TRBD1 (6 bases). Germline V gene lookup returns CDR1 SNHLY and CDR2 FYNNEI. Deletions cut 5 bases from V and 3 bases from J, with 10 bases between. This CDR3 spans 13 amino acids. CDR3 sequence: CASSPQGYTEAFF. CDR3 sequence (DNA): TGTGCCAGCAGTCCACAGGGTTACACTGAAGCTTTCTTT.

V and J are TRBV4-2 and TRBJ2-1; 12 bases fit TRBD2. The V segment lost 4 bases and the J segment 13 bases; nucleotides outside the gene matches: 5. This CDR3 comprises 13 residues. Germline V gene lookup returns CDR1 LGHNA and CDR2 YNFKEQ. The CDR3 DNA is TGTGCCAGCAGCCCTGGACTAGCGGGGACCCAGTTCTTC. Its translation: CASSPGLAGTQFF.

The chain is built from TRBV28 and TRBJ1-1, with a possible D match to TRBD1 (6 bases). With 3 bases removed from V and 0 bases from J, the gap between germline ends came to 8 bases. The CDR3 has 14 residues. Germline V lookup: CDR1 MDHEN, CDR2 SYDVKM. The CDR3 sequence is CASSFRGMNTEAFF. The DNA for the CDR3 is TGTGCCAGCAGTTTCAGGGGAATGAACACTGAAGCTTTCTTT.

This clone was found once. The chain's CDR3 is CASSTALAGGALRETQYF. In DNA form, the CDR3 reads TGTGCCAGTAGTACCGCTCTAGCGGGAGGGGCCTTGCGAGAGACCCAGTACTTC. This rearrangement joins TRBV19 to TRBJ2-5; 12 bases are a match to TRBD2. CDR3 length: 18 amino acids. Germline values: CDR1 LNHDA, CDR2 SQIVND (reference sequence). V was pared by 4 bases and J by 4 bases, with 13 bases of the junction left unmatched.